Sequencing of this TCR beta chain was carried out in a study of spatial heterogeneity in lung cancer (dated by TCRdb to the late 2010s). As for the study more broadly: Samples were obtained from 72 patients with early-stage, untreated non-small cell lung cancer from the lung TRACERx cohort. Beta-chain transcripts were consistently detected in greater numbers than alpha-chain transcripts, which likely reflects a higher abundance of beta-chain transcripts. At surgery, about 210 tumor regions, roughly 62 matched nontumor lung samples and more than 50 PBMC samples were TCR-sequenced for both alpha and beta chains. TCR alpha and beta repertoires were quantitatively compared across multiple tumor regions, matched nontumor lung and blood in non-small cell lung cancer. Nonsynonymous mutation counts, determined by whole-exome sequencing of tumor tissue, were related to TCR repertoire features. In the raw uncorrected reads, each unique combination of TCR and UMI appeared more than ten times on average. Follow-up PBMC samples were sequenced whenever available, with a median time to follow-up of about 24 months after resection.

This clonotype showed up just once. Its antigen remains unidentified. No base qualities exist here, and no much larger clone lies one base off it. Evidence from one read is weak. On the study overall, not on this receptor specifically: Additional single-cell paired TCR alpha and beta sequencing was considered necessary to confirm, at a functional level, the hypothesis that regional TCRs recognize regional mutations. Comparisons of baseline and follow-up blood repertoires included only 14 patients. Ubiquitous expanded tumor TCRs were found in blood more often at tumor resection than at routine follow-up.

The germline V gene sets CDR1 to SQVTM and CDR2 to ANQGSEA. Including the terminal cysteine and phenylalanine, the CDR3 comprises 12 residues. Kept here is only the CDR3 DNA, which spans 36 bases and is read in frame from base 1. V is pruned by 7 bases and J by 0 bases, leaving 2 bases of the junction without a gene match. This sample's time point label indicates: blood at routine non-recurrence follow-up after resection. TCR sequencing used whole RNA extracted from tumor and nontumor lung tissue, or from cryopreserved PBMC samples, without cell sorting. Only patients with enough RNA available from two or more tumor regions were chosen for TCR sequencing. The library came from 5' RACE. The run used a NextSeq 500. In the TCR library protocol, a unique molecular identifier was attached to each TCR cDNA molecule so that PCR and sequencing errors could be corrected. For the original study's pipeline: TCR identification, UMI-based error correction and CDR3 extraction were all carried out with Decombinator tools. Expanded TCRs were defined as those above a frequency of 2 per 1,000, corresponding to the top 1% of the tumor frequency distribution. Rényi diversity was computed with the R vegan package after subsampling each repertoire 100 times to 5,000 TCRs. To build CDR3 similarity networks, amino acid triplet string-kernel similarity was used, and CDR3s were connected when their pairwise similarity was above 0.82. Using fastp at Q25 and MiXCR, TCRdb reprocessed the public reads and kept productive beta chains. A single entry per CDR3 protein holds the most common genes and DNA from its merged rows. Clone size and V and J calls follow TCRdb, not the original study. The sample table records some 110,000 distinct CDR3 sequences; over 9% of these occur just once. The ten largest account for roughly 17% of the sample.

The clonotype originates from a male donor with early-stage non-small cell lung cancer. The V and J segments used are TRBV29-1 and TRBJ1-1; the junction holds 7 bases that match TRBD1. The sequencing here drew on PBMCs, taken at follow-up. This receptor carries the CDR3 CSGGQVNTEAFF. The nucleotide sequence is TGCAGCGGTGGACAGGTGAACACTGAAGCTTTCTTT.